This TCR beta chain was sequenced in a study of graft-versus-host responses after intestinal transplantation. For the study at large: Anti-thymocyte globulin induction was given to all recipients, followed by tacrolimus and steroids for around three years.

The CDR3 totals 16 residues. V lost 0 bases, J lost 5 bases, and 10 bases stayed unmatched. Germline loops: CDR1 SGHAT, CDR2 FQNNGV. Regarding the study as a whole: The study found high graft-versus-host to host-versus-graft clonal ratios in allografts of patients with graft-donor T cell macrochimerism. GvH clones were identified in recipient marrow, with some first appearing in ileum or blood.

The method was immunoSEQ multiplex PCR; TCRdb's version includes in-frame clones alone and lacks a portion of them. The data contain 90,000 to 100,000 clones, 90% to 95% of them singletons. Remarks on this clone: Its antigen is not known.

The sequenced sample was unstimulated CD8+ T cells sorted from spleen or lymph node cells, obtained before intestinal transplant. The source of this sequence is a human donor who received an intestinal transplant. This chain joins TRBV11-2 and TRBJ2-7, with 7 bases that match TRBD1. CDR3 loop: CASSLDLSQGGHEQYF. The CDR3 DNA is TGTGCCAGCAGCTTAGATCTAAGCCAAGGGGGCCACGAGCAGTACTTC.